Below, 7 T cell receptor beta chains from the same sample are listed, as sequenced in a study of identical twins. TCRdb reprocessed the 5' RACE reads with MiXCR, giving one entry per CDR3 protein. The table lists around 650,000 distinct CDR3 sequences, around 7.4% of them singletons. These sequences were also reported in another study, on yellow fever vaccine responses in identical twins.

Sequencing was carried out using PBMCs. The receptor source for this set is a woman under 30 in good health.

The chain recombines TRBV12-3 or TRBV12-4 with TRBJ1-1, with D uncertain. Trimming cost V 6 bases and J 6 bases, with 14 bases left between them. The CDR3 covers 13 residues. The DNA for the CDR3 is TGTGCCAGCAGAGGCCCGAACGGCGCTGAAGCTTTCTTT. This codes for CASRGPNGAEAFF.

This clonotype was counted many times. The chain links TRBV24-1 to TRBJ2-7; 7 positions match TRBD1. The CDR3 consists of 16 residues. Germline V gene sequence: CDR1 KGHDR, CDR2 SFDVKD. Trimming cost V 2 bases and J 1 base; bases outside gene matches: 7. CDR3 amino acids: CATSDSRQGISYEQYF. Here the CDR3 DNA reads TGTGCCACCAGTGATTCCCGACAGGGAATTTCCTACGAGCAGTACTTC.

The table lists this clonotype with a few counts. This sequence joins TRBV20-1 and TRBJ1-5, with D unresolved. The germline gives CDR1 DFQATT, CDR2 SNEGSKA (reference sequence). The CDR3 is made up of 14 amino acids. V was cut by 3 bases and J by 0 bases, with 9 bases left in between. CDR3 sequence: CSARPGYSNQPQHF. The CDR3 DNA sequence: TGCAGTGCTAGGCCCGGTTATAGCAATCAGCCCCAGCATTTT.

The gene calls are TRBV5-5 and TRBJ2-2; possible D gene TRBD2, 5 bases. The V gene's germline CDR1 is SGHKS and CDR2 YYEKEE (reference sequence). Deletions cut 0 bases from V and 0 bases from J, with 12 bases between. The CDR3 has 17 residues. The chain's CDR3 is CASSLELAGTNTGELFF. DNA for the CDR3: TGTGCCAGCAGCTTGGAACTTGCCGGGACGAACACCGGGGAGCTGTTTTTT.

This clonotype has just a few counts. The V call is TRBV4-1, the J call TRBJ2-7; D is unresolved. V gave up 0 bases and J gave up 5 bases, with 8 bases separating them. Germline V gives CDR1 MGHRA, CDR2 YSYEKL. This CDR3 has 13 residues. CDR3 in amino acids: CASSQDVGHEQYF. Written as DNA, the CDR3 is TGCGCCAGCAGCCAAGATGTGGGCCACGAGCAGTACTTC.

This clonotype was detected a few times. The chain employs TRBV5-1 and TRBJ1-2; D is unresolved. The ends were cut back, 5 bases at V and 4 bases at J, with 15 bases in the middle. The CDR3 has 14 residues. Germline V gene lookup returns CDR1 SGHRS and CDR2 YFSETQ. The CDR3 here is CASSSPALGYGYTF. The CDR3 coding sequence is TGCGCCAGCAGTTCGCCGGCTTTGGGCTATGGCTACACCTTC. Drawing the rest from reference TRBV5-1 and TRBJ1-2, the complete variable domain is KAGVTQTPRYLIKTRGQQVTLSCSPISGHRSVSWYQQTPGQGLQFLFEYFSETQRNKGNFPGRFSGRQFSNSRSEMNVSTLELGDSALYLCASSSPALGYGYTFGSGTRLTVV.

This clonotype was recorded at least ten times. The J gene is TRBJ2-5, the V gene TRBV6-5, with 9 bases that match TRBD2. Germline trimming cut 0 bases from V and 5 bases from J; bases unmatched to any gene: 7. Germline V gene sequence: CDR1 MNHEY, CDR2 SVGAGI. The CDR3 extends over 16 amino acids. The CDR3 DNA is TGTGCCAGCAGTTACTCTGGTAGCGGGGGTGAGGAGACCCAGTACTTC. It encodes CASSYSGSGGEETQYF.